This T cell receptor (beta chain) derives from a study of T cell repertoires in cytomegalovirus infection. Study information: Public signatures in TCR beta pointed to CMV infection and matching HLA type.

TCRdb itself ran the reads through MiXCR, one entry per CDR3 protein. The sample carries 360,000 or so distinct CDR3 sequences, approximately 30% recorded once. In its sample, this clonotype was seen many times. Its antigen remains unknown. Overall study findings and caveats: What dominated the ex vivo response were HLA-C-restricted CMV-specific TCR beta clonotypes. Based on cumulative public TCR beta family frequency, carriers of CMV plus the relevant HLA were identified.

Germline V gives CDR1 SGHTA, CDR2 FQGNSA. This CDR3 contains 14 residues. V was pared by 4 bases and J by 4 bases, with 11 bases between. The receptor comes from a human donor in good health (CMV status not recorded). Some clones in this sample may be carry-over from other donors' samples. The input for sequencing was cultured PBMCs, taken from culture after CMV antigen stimulation. This chain connects TRBV7-2 to TRBJ2-1, with D perhaps TRBD2 (6 bases). In nucleotides, the CDR3 is TGTGCCAGCAGCTCGGGAGTTCGATACAATGAGCAGTTCTTC. Amino acid sequence: CASSSGVRYNEQFF. Combining the CDR3 with reference TRBV7-2 and TRBJ2-1 gives the whole variable domain GAGVSQSPSNKVTEKGKDVELRCDPISGHTALYWYRQSLGQGLEFLIYFQGNSAPDKSGLPSDRFSAERTGGSVSTLTIQRTQQEDSAVYLCASSSGVRYNEQFFGPGTRLTVL.